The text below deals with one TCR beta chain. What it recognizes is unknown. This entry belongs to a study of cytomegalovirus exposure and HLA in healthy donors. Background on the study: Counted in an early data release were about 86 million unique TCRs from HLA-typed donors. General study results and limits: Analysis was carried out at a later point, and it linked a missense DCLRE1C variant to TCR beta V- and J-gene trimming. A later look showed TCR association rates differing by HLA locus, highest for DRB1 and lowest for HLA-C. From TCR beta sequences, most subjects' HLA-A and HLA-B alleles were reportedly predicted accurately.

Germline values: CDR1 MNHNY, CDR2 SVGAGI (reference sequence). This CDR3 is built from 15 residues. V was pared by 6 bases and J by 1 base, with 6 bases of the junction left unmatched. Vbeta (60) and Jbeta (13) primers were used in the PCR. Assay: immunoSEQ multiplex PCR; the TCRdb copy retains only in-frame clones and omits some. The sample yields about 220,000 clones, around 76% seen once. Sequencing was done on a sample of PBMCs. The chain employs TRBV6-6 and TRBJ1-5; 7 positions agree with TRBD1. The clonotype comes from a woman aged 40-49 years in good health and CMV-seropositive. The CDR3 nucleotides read TGTGCCAGCAGAGACAGGGATTGGAGCAATCAGCCCCAGCATTTT. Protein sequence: CASRDRDWSNQPQHF.